Below are 29 T cell receptor beta chains sequenced from a single sample in a study of graft-versus-host responses after intestinal transplantation. Sequencing used immunoSEQ multiplex PCR; TCRdb keeps in-frame clones, though not all of them. The repertoire holds about 130,000 clones, nearly 95% seen once, with 0.19% in the top ten. For these TCRs, the target antigens are not known. This specimen was unstimulated CD4+ T cells sorted from spleen or lymph node cells, taken before intestinal transplant. The receptors derive from a human donor who received an intestinal transplant.

The chain's CDR3 is CASSPGTDNEQFF. DNA of the CDR3: TGTGCCAGCAGCCCCGGGACAGACAATGAGCAGTTCTTC. The chain couples TRBV7-6 to TRBJ2-1; TRBD1 matches 7 bases. The CDR3 is 13 amino acids. The V and J ends lost 5 bases and 5 bases, in that order; junction bases with no gene match: 3. Per the germline V gene, CDR1 is SGHVS and CDR2 is FNYEAQ.

The chain has TRBV28 and TRBJ2-5; D ambiguous. Trimming pared 3 bases from V and 0 bases from J, leaving 14 bases between. Germline assignment: CDR1 MDHEN and CDR2 SYDVKM. The CDR3 covers 16 residues. This chain's CDR3 is CASSFRSLSHQETQYF. Here the CDR3 DNA reads TGTGCCAGCAGTTTCCGTAGCTTGAGTCACCAAGAGACCCAGTACTTC.

The chain couples TRBV5-6 to TRBJ1-3; D is undetermined. Germline V CDR1 and CDR2: SGHDT, YYEEEE. The V and J ends lost 1 base and 0 bases respectively, with 11 bases between them. The CDR3 has 16 amino acids. The CDR3 DNA follows: TGTGCCAGCAGCTTGTGGCAGCGCAACTCTGGAAACACCATATATTTT. It is translated as CASSLWQRNSGNTIYF.

This clone was counted once. The V and J genes are TRBV19 and TRBJ1-6; no definite D call. Germline CDR1 and CDR2: LNHDA and SQIVND (reference sequence). V lost 4 bases, J lost 0 bases, and 16 bases lay in between. The CDR3 covers 18 residues. CDR3 protein: CASSSPKGGSSYNSPLHF. The CDR3 nucleotides read TGTGCCAGTAGTAGCCCCAAAGGAGGGAGCTCCTATAATTCACCCCTCCACTTT. The full variable domain, completed using reference TRBV19 and TRBJ1-6, is DGGITQSPKYLFRKEGQNVTLSCEQNLNHDAMYWYRQDPGQGLRLIYYSQIVNDFQKGDIAEGYSVSREKKESFPLTVTSAQKNPTAFYLCASSSPKGGSSYNSPLHFGNGTRLTVT.

This chain links TRBV25-1 with TRBJ1-2, with D possibly matching TRBD1 (5 bases). The CDR3 has 14 residues. V was clipped by 5 bases and J by 0 bases, with 10 bases between them. Germline CDR1 reads MGHDK; CDR2 reads SYGVNS. In DNA, the CDR3 is TGTGCCAGCAGTCCCCCGGGACCTAACTATGGCTACACCTTC. Translated, it gives CASSPPGPNYGYTF.

Turning to this clone: Other nucleotide sequences from this sample produce the same CDR3. The rearrangement uses TRBV5-1 and TRBJ2-2; 14 bases are a match to TRBD2. The CDR3 totals 22 residues. The germline gives CDR1 SGHRS, CDR2 YFSETQ. Trimming removed 3 bases from V and 4 bases from J; junction bases left unmatched: 20. This chain's CDR3 is CASSSIGTGLGLAGEVTGELFF. The DNA for the CDR3 is TGCGCCAGCAGCTCGATAGGGACAGGGCTGGGACTAGCGGGAGAAGTCACCGGGGAGCTGTTTTTT.

The CDR3 DNA reads TGCGCCAGCAGCCCCTCAGCGCAGGGTGCTTACGAGCAGTACTTC. Protein sequence: CASSPSAQGAYEQYF. The chain recombines TRBV5-1 with TRBJ2-7; tentative D call: TRBD1 (5 bases). The length of the CDR3 is 15 residues. CDR1 SGHRS and CDR2 YFSETQ come from the germline V gene. Trimming pared 4 bases from V and 4 bases from J, leaving 18 bases between.

Details on this clone: Mismatch with germline at one junction end may stem from a read error. V gene TRBV19 combines with J gene TRBJ2-7; 11 bases fit TRBD2. CDR3 size: 12 residues. Germline loops: CDR1 LNHDA, CDR2 SQIVND (reference sequence). Here the CDR3 reads CASSIGTSGIHF. DNA of the CDR3: TGTGCCAGTAGTATCGGGACTAGCGGAATTCACTTC.

V and J are TRBV5-1 and TRBJ1-1, with D unclear. Trimming removed 4 bases from V and 1 base from J, with 14 bases in between. Germline V gene lookup returns CDR1 SGHRS and CDR2 YFSETQ. CDR3 size: 15 residues. The CDR3 bases are TGCGCCAGCAGCCCCCGCGGAAGGGCGAACACTGAAGCTTTCTTT. Translated: CASSPRGRANTEAFF.

This sequence joins TRBV10-2 and TRBJ1-1, with 9 bases matching TRBD1. The V gene end was trimmed by 5 bases and the J gene end by 4 bases; junction bases not matched to a gene: 5. This CDR3 has 14 residues. CDR1 WSHSY and CDR2 SAAADI come from the germline V gene. The CDR3 region has the DNA TGCGCCAGCAGTCTGGACAGGGGAGGCACTGAAGCTTTCTTT. This codes for CASSLDRGGTEAFF.

The chain links TRBV28 to TRBJ1-2, with D possibly being TRBD1 (6 bases). Trimming left V 7 bases short and J 9 bases short, with 18 bases between. Germline loops: CDR1 MDHEN, CDR2 SYDVKM. The CDR3 is 13 amino acids. CDR3: CASNPQGRYSYTF. The CDR3 DNA reads TGTGCCAGCAACCCCCAGGGGCGGTATAGCTACACCTTC.

The J gene is TRBJ2-7, the V gene TRBV28; TRBD1 is a possible D gene (6 bases). The germline CDR1 and CDR2 sequences are MDHEN and SYDVKM. The CDR3 contains 14 residues. Trimming took 6 bases from V and 1 from J, leaving 13 bases between them. CDR3 DNA sequence: TGTGCCAGCAGGAATACAGGGTCTTCCTACGAGCAGTACTTC. This translates into CASRNTGSSYEQYF.

The sample holds a few counts of this clone. The chain employs TRBV7-3 and TRBJ2-7; D is unresolved. Trimming shortened V by 5 bases and J by 0 bases, and 14 bases separated the two germline ends. Germline V gene sequence: CDR1 SGHTA, CDR2 FQGTGA. CDR3 length: 15 residues. In DNA form, the CDR3 reads TGTGCCAGCAGCGCCTTCCTCGGTAGCTCCTACGAGCAGTACTTC. Translating gives CASSAFLGSSYEQYF.

J is TRBJ2-7 and V is TRBV11-3; perhaps TRBD2 as D (6 bases). This CDR3 has 12 residues. Trimming pared 1 base from V and 5 bases from J, leaving 6 bases between. CDR1 and CDR2 from the germline V gene are SGHNT and YENEEA. The CDR3 spells CASSLAGDEQYF. The CDR3 coding sequence is TGTGCCAGCAGCTTAGCGGGAGACGAGCAGTACTTC.

The V gene is TRBV15, the J gene TRBJ1-4; a weak D match, TRBD1 (5 bases). The CDR3 runs 15 residues. V lost 1 base, J lost 2 bases, and 8 bases lay in between. Germline loops: CDR1 LNHNV, CDR2 YYDKDF (reference sequence). The CDR3 loop reads CATSRGGVTNEKLFF. In nucleotides, the CDR3 is TGTGCCACCAGCAGAGGGGGCGTGACTAATGAAAAACTGTTTTTT.

As regards this clone: Other DNA sequences of this sample code for an identical CDR3. The chain has TRBV28 and TRBJ2-7, with no clear D. The CDR3 length is 11 residues. Germline CDR1 is MDHEN and CDR2 is SYDVKM. Between the trimmed V and J ends, which lost 5 bases and 2 bases, there was a span of 4 bases. DNA for the CDR3: TGTGCCAGCAGTCTCACCTACGAGCAGTACTTC. Translated, it gives CASSLTYEQYF.

This clone came up once. The chain recombines TRBV29-1 with TRBJ2-1, with 7 bases identical to TRBD1. Germline V gene sequence: CDR1 SQVTM, CDR2 ANQGSEA. CDR3 length equals 14 residues. V lost 7 bases and J lost 0; bases outside the gene matches: 6. Here the CDR3 DNA reads TGCAGCGCCCACAGGGGCAGCTCCTACAATGAGCAGTTCTTC. The encoded protein is CSAHRGSSYNEQFF.

The V and J genes are TRBV6-5 and TRBJ2-3, with D perhaps matching TRBD1 (6 bases). The germline gives CDR1 MNHEY, CDR2 SVGAGI. The ends were cut back, 6 bases at V and 6 bases at J, with 16 bases in the middle. This CDR3 spans 14 amino acids. This CDR3 is CASRGTPRWDTQYF. Written as DNA, the CDR3 is TGTGCCAGCAGGGGGACACCCCGATGGGATACGCAGTATTTT.

V is TRBV6-1 and J is TRBJ1-4, with D possibly being TRBD1 (6 bases). The CDR3 consists of 13 residues. Germline lookup yields CDR1 MNHNS and CDR2 SASEGT. V was cut by 4 bases and J by 10 bases, with 13 bases left in between. CDR3 coding DNA: TGTGCCAGCAGTGCCGGACAGACTAGAAAACTGTTTTTT. This sequence encodes CASSAGQTRKLFF.

This sequence joins TRBV7-8 and TRBJ2-7, with D perhaps TRBD2 (6 bases). The CDR3 is made up of 13 amino acids. Germline values: CDR1 SGHVS, CDR2 FQNEAQ. The germline V and J ends were trimmed by 4 bases and 6 bases, with 13 bases remaining between them. The DNA of the CDR3 is TGTGCCAGCAGCTCGCACAGACTAGGCGAGCAGTACTTC. It codes for CASSSHRLGEQYF.

About this clone: Other DNA sequences within the sample encode an identical CDR3. The gene calls are TRBV11-2 and TRBJ2-7, with D possibly TRBD1 on 6 matching bases. Trimming removed 1 base from V and 3 bases from J, with 22 bases in between. The germline gives CDR1 SGHAT, CDR2 FQNNGV. The CDR3 totals 18 residues. Written as DNA, the CDR3 is TGTGCCAGCAGCTTAGGAGACAGGCGCTCGGTATCGCTCTACGAGCAGTACTTC. Its translation: CASSLGDRRSVSLYEQYF.

The count of this clone is one. The chain couples TRBV7-2 to TRBJ2-7; D might be TRBD1 or TRBD2, each matching 5 bases. The germline CDR1 and CDR2 sequences are SGHTA and FQGNSA. CDR3 size: 11 residues. Trimming took off 4 bases at V and 10 bases at J, with 11 bases between the two ends. The CDR3 DNA follows: TGTGCCAGCAGCTCCTGGGGGAGTCAGTACTTC. Translating it yields CASSSWGSQYF.

J is TRBJ1-4 and V is TRBV10-1; 8 nucleotides align to TRBD1. Germline V lookup: CDR1 WNHNN, CDR2 SYGVQD (reference sequence). V lost 4 bases, J lost 7 bases, and 8 bases stayed unmatched. The CDR3 extends over 15 amino acids. The CDR3, as DNA: TGCGCCAGCAGTGCGTCCGGGACAGGCGGTGAAAAACTGTTTTTT. This codes for CASSASGTGGEKLFF.

This chain links TRBV19 with TRBJ1-1, with a possible D match to TRBD1 (6 bases). The CDR3 is made up of 14 amino acids. Between the trimmed V and J ends, which lost 9 bases and 1 base, there was a span of 15 bases. CDR1 is LNHDA and CDR2 is SQIVND in the germline V gene (reference sequence). The CDR3 here is CASERGTGNTEAFF. The CDR3 DNA sequence: TGTGCCAGCGAGAGGGGGACTGGGAACACTGAAGCTTTCTTT.

J is TRBJ2-1 and V is TRBV9; the D is unclear. CDR1 is SGDLS and CDR2 is YYNGEE in the germline V gene. This CDR3 has 13 residues. Trimming left V 4 bases short and J 5 bases short, with 10 bases between. CDR3 region: CASSLTPNNEQFF. The CDR3 DNA sequence: TGTGCCAGCAGCTTGACACCGAACAATGAGCAGTTCTTC.

The V and J genes are TRBV5-1 and TRBJ2-7; D gene unclear. The germline CDR1 and CDR2 sequences are SGHRS and YFSETQ. The CDR3 is 14 residues long. V shed 0 bases and J shed 2 bases, with 9 bases lying between them. The CDR3 is CASSLDQITYEQYF. DNA of the CDR3: TGCGCCAGCAGCTTGGACCAGATTACCTACGAGCAGTACTTC. The variable domain in full, with the rest retrieved from reference TRBV5-1 and TRBJ2-7, is KAGVTQTPRYLIKTRGQQVTLSCSPISGHRSVSWYQQTPGQGLQFLFEYFSETQRNKGNFPGRFSGRQFSNSRSEMNVSTLELGDSALYLCASSLDQITYEQYFGPGTRLTVT.

This chain connects TRBV7-7 to TRBJ2-7; 8 bases are shared with TRBD1. Looked up from germline, CDR1 is SSHAT and CDR2 is FNYEAQ (reference sequence). CDR3 length: 15 residues. J was trimmed by 4 bases and V by 5 bases; bases with no gene match: 10. CDR3: CASSIGQGGMYEQYF. The CDR3 coding sequence is TGTGCCAGCAGCATCGGACAGGGAGGAATGTACGAGCAGTACTTC.

This clone turned up a few times. The chain has TRBV21-1 and TRBJ2-3. TRBV21-1 is classified as a pseudogene. The length of the CDR3 is 13 residues. The CDR3 bases are TGTGCCAGCAGCATCGATGGCACAGATACGCAGTATTTT. This gives the protein CASSIDGTDTQYF.

The chain employs TRBV6-1 and TRBJ2-7, with 7 bases lining up with TRBD2. V dropped 5 bases and J dropped 0; count of bases not matched to a gene: 1. This CDR3 is built from 13 residues. CDR1 and CDR2 (germline): MNHNS, SASEGT. The CDR3 DNA reads as TGTGCCAGCAGTTGGGACTACTCCTACGAGCAGTACTTC. Its translation: CASSWDYSYEQYF.